The present TCR beta chain was sequenced within a study of cytomegalovirus exposure and HLA in healthy donors. Study in general: The 110 or so validation repertoires used a platform that matched the one used for the 550 to 800 first-cohort repertoires, as a later analysis reported.

Study findings and constraints: Most observed TCR sequences were rare, whereas some public TCRs were detected in many donors. The finding came from a later analysis; first-cohort TCR clusters tended to co-occur in the approximately 120 validation repertoires.

These donors were members of the approximately 110-subject validation cohort, a group separate from the approximately 670-subject first cohort. The CDR3 sequence is 16 residues long. The trim removed 2 bases at V and 2 bases at J, leaving 6 bases unmatched. The germline gives CDR1 SNHLY, CDR2 FYNNEI. Measured with immunoSEQ multiplex PCR; TCRdb has only the in-frame clones, and not every one. This table has about 200,000 clones, more than 65% appearing once. Comments on this clone: Antigen specificity is unknown.

The sequencing input was PBMCs. The clonotype was recovered from a woman aged 30 to 39 in good health and CMV-seropositive. The chain combines TRBV2 with TRBJ2-3, with 8 bases identical to TRBD2. CDR3: CASSERASGFTDTQYF. The CDR3 bases are TGTGCCAGCAGTGAAAGGGCTAGCGGGTTCACAGATACGCAGTATTTT. The full variable domain, with the rest looked up from reference TRBV2 and TRBJ2-3, is EPEVTQTPSHQVTQMGQEVILRCVPISNHLYFYWYRQILGQKVEFLVSFYNNEISEKSEIFDDQFSVERPDGSNFTLKIRSTKLEDSAMYFCASSERASGFTDTQYFGPGTRLTVL.